What follows describes a single TCR beta chain. The antigen is undetermined. Sequencing used immunoSEQ version 4 in survey mode. Profiled with immunoSEQ multiplex PCR; TCRdb holds only in-frame clones, not every one. The repertoire consists of fewer than 50,000 clones, with approximately 89% occurring once and the leading ten covering less than 2%. This sample stems from a study of persistence of HIV-infected CD4 T cells. After removal of 2 bases from V and 1 base from J, the junction contained 10 bases not matched to a gene. Per germline, CDR1 SGHKS and CDR2 YYEKEE (reference sequence). The CDR3 covers 18 residues. Anti-CD3/anti-CD28 beads served as a nonspecific positive control stimulus. CD4+ T cells upregulating both CD40 ligand and CD69 were sorted as responding cells. Donors had undetectable plasma HIV-1 RNA, under 50 copies/mL, for 4+ years.

The sequence was obtained from an adult man with HIV who was CMV-seropositive. The sample consisted of CD4+ T cells sorted from PBMCs after 18-hour stimulation, taken from a patient who received antiretroviral therapy. The chain joins TRBV5-5 to TRBJ1-1; TRBD1 agrees at 11 bases. CDR3 in DNA: TGTGCCAGCAGCTTCGGTGGGACAGGGGGTAGCGGGAACACTGAAGCTTTCTTT. Encoded protein: CASSFGGTGGSGNTEAFF.